This TCR beta chain was retrieved from a study of shared clonotypes between healthy human individuals. Overall study results and limits: Generally, naive subsets came out with larger estimated richness than memory subsets.

Sequencing used immunoSEQ multiplex PCR; TCRdb keeps in-frame clones, though not all of them. The sample holds millions of clones, approximately 93% seen once. Details on this clone: Its antigen is unidentified.

Study donors comprised healthy, HIV-negative adults devoid of recent acute infection or vaccination. A CD45RA+ naive subset and a CD45RA-negative memory subset were split from CD4+ cells. V was shortened by 4 bases and J by 3 bases, with 12 bases between the two germline ends. The CDR3 has 13 residues. Germline CDR1 reads GTSNPN; CDR2 reads SVGIG (reference sequence). The clonotype was recovered from a man aged 18 to 29 in good health. Some clones in this sample may be carry-over from other donors' samples. The sequenced sample consisted of naive CD4+ T cells from PBMCs. Subset described: CD45RA+ positively selected. V and J are TRBV30 and TRBJ1-1; no definite D call. In DNA form, the CDR3 reads TGTGCCTGGACGGGGAGGAAGGACACTGAAGCTTTCTTT. Translating gives CAWTGRKDTEAFF.